These 14 T cell receptor beta chains were all obtained from the same sample, sequenced in a study of T cell responses to AZD1222 COVID-19 vaccine. Here immunoSEQ multiplex PCR was the method, and the copy in TCRdb shows in-frame clones only, minus some. This sample has about 170,000 clones, with roughly 89% found just once. This material consisted of peripheral blood, taken on day 0 of AZD1222 vaccination. These receptors were collected from an adult in good health.

This clone was counted a single time. The chain has TRBV7-3 and TRBJ1-2; D not certain. V was shortened by 6 bases and J by 6 bases, with 14 bases between the two germline ends. Germline values: CDR1 SGHTA, CDR2 FQGTGA. This CDR3 comprises 13 residues. This CDR3 is CASRLVTQNGYTF. CDR3 in DNA: TGTGCCAGCAGATTAGTCACTCAGAATGGCTACACCTTC.

The chain uses TRBV24-1 and TRBJ2-3, with a possible D match to TRBD1 (5 bases). Per the germline V gene, CDR1 is KGHDR and CDR2 is SFDVKD. The V gene lost 1 base and the J gene lost 2 bases, with 12 bases spanning the gap. This CDR3 is built from 16 residues. The CDR3 DNA reads TGTGCCACCAGTGATTTTGCAGGGTTGGACACAGATACGCAGTATTTT. Encoded protein: CATSDFAGLDTDTQYF.

The gene calls are TRBV7-9 and TRBJ1-6; the match to TRBD1 covers 9 bases. This CDR3 is built from 16 residues. The germline CDR1 and CDR2 sequences are SEHNR and FQNEAQ (reference sequence). The trim removed 4 bases at V and 7 bases at J, leaving 8 bases unmatched. As DNA, the CDR3 is TGTGCCAGCAGCTCTCGGACAGGGGCGCAAAATTCACCCCTCCACTTT. Translation: CASSSRTGAQNSPLHF.

CDR3: CASDTGIGNTIYF. The CDR3 DNA is TGTGCCAGCGACACAGGGATTGGAAACACCATATATTTT. This chain joins TRBV19 and TRBJ1-3, with a weak D call TRBD1 (6 bases). There are 13 residues in the CDR3. Per germline, CDR1 LNHDA and CDR2 SQIVND (reference sequence). V lost 9 bases to trimming and J lost 3 bases, with 12 bases between them. Supplemented by reference TRBV19 and TRBJ1-3, the full variable domain reads DGGITQSPKYLFRKEGQNVTLSCEQNLNHDAMYWYRQDPGQGLRLIYYSQIVNDFQKGDIAEGYSVSREKKESFPLTVTSAQKNPTAFYLCASDTGIGNTIYFGEGSWLTVV.

J is TRBJ1-2 and V is TRBV4-1; D ambiguous. The germline CDR1 and CDR2 sequences are MGHRA and YSYEKL. The CDR3 totals 15 residues. V was trimmed by 0 bases and J by 4 bases, leaving 12 bases between them. The CDR3 region has the DNA TGCGCCAGCAGCCAAGATGGGCACAATTCCTATGGCTACACCTTC. It is translated as CASSQDGHNSYGYTF.

The gene calls are TRBV5-5 and TRBJ1-5, with D hard to call. Trimming took 1 base from V and 1 from J, leaving 3 bases between them. CDR3 length: 13 residues. Germline CDR1 reads SGHKS; CDR2 reads YYEKEE (reference sequence). The CDR3, as DNA: TGTGCCAGCAGCTTGTCGAGCAATCAGCCCCAGCATTTT. It codes for CASSLSSNQPQHF. Full variable domain (outside the CDR3, taken from reference TRBV5-5 and TRBJ1-5): DAGVTQSPTHLIKTRGQQVTLRCSPISGHKSVSWYQQVLGQGPQFIFQYYEKEERGRGNFPDRFSARQFPNYSSELNVNALLLGDSALYLCASSLSSNQPQHFGDGTRLSIL.

The sample holds one count of this clone. The chain uses TRBV2 and TRBJ2-7; D gene uncertain. With 4 bases removed from V and 4 bases from J, the gap between germline ends came to 11 bases. Germline values: CDR1 SNHLY, CDR2 FYNNEI. The CDR3 is 13 amino acids. The CDR3 region is CASSGGRDYEQYF. CDR3 sequence (DNA): TGTGCCAGCAGTGGGGGAAGGGATTACGAGCAGTACTTC.

V usage is TRBV28 and J usage is TRBJ2-7, with 9 bases lining up with TRBD2. CDR3 length: 16 amino acids. V gave up 8 bases and J gave up 3 bases; unmatched junction bases: 14. The germline gives CDR1 MDHEN, CDR2 SYDVKM. CDR3 coding DNA: TGTGCCAGCTCAGGGGGGCTAGCGGGACGCCACTACGAGCAGTACTTC. Amino acid sequence: CASSGGLAGRHYEQYF. Drawing the rest from reference TRBV28 and TRBJ2-7, the complete variable domain is DVKVTQSSRYLVKRTGEKVFLECVQDMDHENMFWYRQDPGLGLRLIYFSYDVKMKEKGDIPEGYSVSREKKERFSLILESASTNQTSMYLCASSGGLAGRHYEQYFGPGTRLTVT.

This clone was detected only once. This chain uses TRBV9 with TRBJ2-3; D is ambiguous. The germline V gene has CDR1 SGDLS and CDR2 YYNGEE. V shed 3 bases and J shed 2 bases, with 10 bases lying between them. The CDR3 spans 14 residues. The CDR3 DNA follows: TGTGCCAGCAGCGGGCAGTTTGCCACAGATACGCAGTATTTT. It encodes CASSGQFATDTQYF.

This clone has a single count. The V and J genes are TRBV11-2 and TRBJ2-1; 7 bases line up with TRBD1. Trimming removed 4 bases from V and 5 bases from J; junction bases left unmatched: 8. The CDR3 sequence is 15 residues long. The germline V gene has CDR1 SGHAT and CDR2 FQNNGV. CDR3 amino acids: CASSSDRVGNNEQFF. The CDR3 nucleotides read TGTGCCAGCAGCTCTGACAGGGTAGGTAACAATGAGCAGTTCTTC.

The chain joins TRBV7-8 to TRBJ2-1, with 10 nucleotides matching TRBD1. The CDR3 has 16 residues. Germline V gene data show CDR1 as SGHVS and CDR2 as FQNEAQ. The V gene end was trimmed by 5 bases and the J gene end by 3 bases; junction bases not matched to a gene: 7. CDR3 sequence: CASSLAWTGGYNEQFF. For the CDR3, the DNA is TGTGCCAGCAGCCTTGCTTGGACAGGGGGCTACAATGAGCAGTTCTTC.

The chain joins TRBV7-8 to TRBJ1-1, with a tentative D call TRBD1 (5 bases). V was shortened by 8 bases and J by 4 bases, with 14 bases between the two germline ends. The CDR3 runs 13 residues. The V gene's germline CDR1 is SGHVS and CDR2 FQNEAQ. The CDR3 DNA reads TGTGCCAGCCGACTCGAGGGGAGCACTGAAGCTTTCTTT. This codes for CASRLEGSTEAFF.

This clone was recorded once. CDR3 amino acids: CASSEGPGGSSYEQYF. The CDR3 DNA reads as TGTGCCAGCAGCGAAGGACCCGGGGGTAGCTCCTACGAGCAGTACTTC. V gene TRBV9 combines with J gene TRBJ2-7, with D maybe TRBD2 (6 bases). Germline values: CDR1 SGDLS, CDR2 YYNGEE. The CDR3 is made up of 16 amino acids. V lost 3 bases, J lost 0 bases, and 16 bases lay in between.

The chain recombines TRBV5-1 with TRBJ2-2; D is ambiguous. There are 15 residues in the CDR3. The germline V and J ends were trimmed by 0 bases and 5 bases, with 11 bases remaining between them. CDR1 SGHRS and CDR2 YFSETQ come from the germline V gene. The CDR3 spells CASSLAPVGTGELFF. The CDR3 region has the DNA TGCGCCAGCAGCTTGGCACCAGTAGGGACCGGGGAGCTGTTTTTT. The whole variable domain, filled in from reference TRBV5-1 and TRBJ2-2, reads KAGVTQTPRYLIKTRGQQVTLSCSPISGHRSVSWYQQTPGQGLQFLFEYFSETQRNKGNFPGRFSGRQFSNSRSEMNVSTLELGDSALYLCASSLAPVGTGELFFGEGSRLTVL.